These 28 T cell receptor beta chains originate from one sample sequenced in a study of early T cells in non-severe SARS-CoV-2 infection. One entry per CDR3 protein results from TCRdb running MiXCR on the 5' RACE reads. The top ten clones hold approximately 4.7% of a sample with about 90,000 distinct CDR3 sequences, approximately 12% of them seen once. The starting material was whole blood, obtained at baseline. The source of these receptors is an adult who was a healthcare worker with PCR-confirmed SARS-CoV-2 infection or an uninfected control (not recorded which).

At least ten counts were recorded for this clonotype. The chain has TRBV5-1 and TRBJ2-2; D not resolved. Trimming shortened V by 0 bases and J by 1 base, and 4 bases separated the two germline ends. The germline CDR1 and CDR2 sequences are SGHRS and YFSETQ. The CDR3 is made up of 14 amino acids. Written as DNA, the CDR3 is TGCGCCAGCAGCTTGGGAGTGAACACCGGGGAGCTGTTTTTT. Its translation is CASSLGVNTGELFF. Full variable domain (outside the CDR3, taken from reference TRBV5-1 and TRBJ2-2): KAGVTQTPRYLIKTRGQQVTLSCSPISGHRSVSWYQQTPGQGLQFLFEYFSETQRNKGNFPGRFSGRQFSNSRSEMNVSTLELGDSALYLCASSLGVNTGELFFGEGSRLTVL.

J is TRBJ2-2 and V is TRBV24-1; 9 nucleotides match TRBD2. The CDR3 is made up of 14 amino acids. V shed 12 bases and J 1 base; nucleotides not matched to a gene: 5. From germline, CDR1 is KGHDR and CDR2 SFDVKD. CDR3 sequence (DNA): TGTGCCTCGGGACTAGCTGTGAACACCGGGGAGCTGTTTTTT. Translating gives CASGLAVNTGELFF.

This clonotype was detected ten times or more. V and J are TRBV7-6 and TRBJ2-2; TRBD1 aligns across 9 bases. V shed 4 bases, J shed 4 bases, and the junction held 7 bases outside the gene matches. The germline V gene has CDR1 SGHVS and CDR2 FNYEAQ. The CDR3 totals 16 residues. CDR3 residues: CASSSRTGATTGELFF. In DNA, the CDR3 is TGTGCCAGCAGCTCTCGGACAGGGGCGACCACCGGGGAGCTGTTTTTT.

This clonotype was picked up many times. The chain couples TRBV9 to TRBJ2-7; D may correspond to TRBD1 or TRBD2 (5 bases each). Trimming took 0 bases from V and 4 from J, leaving 8 bases between them. Germline CDR1 and CDR2: SGDLS and YYNGEE. The CDR3 runs 13 residues. The CDR3 DNA reads TGTGCCAGCAGCGTAGATGGGGGATACGAGCAGTACTTC. Protein: CASSVDGGYEQYF.

The genes are TRBV24-1 and TRBJ2-2; tentative D call: TRBD1 (6 bases). The CDR3 contains 16 residues. V was trimmed by 6 bases and J by 0 bases, leaving 13 bases between them. Germline CDR1 is KGHDR and CDR2 is SFDVKD. CDR3 amino acids: CATSSQGLTNTGELFF. CDR3 in DNA: TGTGCCACCAGTTCCCAGGGGTTAACGAACACCGGGGAGCTGTTTTTT.

This clonotype has more than one count but fewer than ten. The chain uses TRBV28 and TRBJ1-4, with D unclear. This CDR3 is 13 amino acids long. Germline CDR1 is MDHEN and CDR2 is SYDVKM. Trimming took 3 bases from V and 8 from J, leaving 10 bases between them. The CDR3 here is CASSFAGPEKLFF. The DNA of the CDR3 is TGTGCCAGCAGTTTTGCCGGGCCAGAAAAACTGTTTTTT.

This clonotype was seen repeatedly, ten times or more. This chain links TRBV2 with TRBJ2-1; 13 bases match TRBD2. The germline V gene has CDR1 SNHLY and CDR2 FYNNEI. The V and J ends lost 5 bases and 5 bases, in that order; junction bases with no gene match: 6. CDR3 length: 16 amino acids. CDR3 sequence (DNA): TGTGCCAGCAGTATAGGACTAGCGGGGGTAGACAATGAGCAGTTCTTC. Translation: CASSIGLAGVDNEQFF.

This clonotype has more than one count but fewer than ten. The J gene is TRBJ1-2, the V gene TRBV7-6; possible D gene TRBD1, 6 bases. Germline-derived CDR1 and CDR2 are SGHVS and FNYEAQ. This CDR3 comprises 14 residues. Trimming stripped 5 bases from V and 6 bases from J, with 16 bases between. The CDR3: CASSTDSYSHGYTF. The CDR3 DNA reads TGTGCCAGCAGCACGGACAGCTATAGCCATGGCTACACCTTC.

This clonotype was detected ten times or more. The V and J genes are TRBV7-6 and TRBJ2-7; the D is unclear. This CDR3 has 15 amino acids. CDR1 is SGHVS and CDR2 is FNYEAQ in the germline V gene. Trimming cost V 1 base and J 0 bases, with 10 bases left between them. The CDR3 DNA is TGTGCCAGCAGCTTAGTTAGTCAGCACTCCTACGAGCAGTACTTC. Protein product: CASSLVSQHSYEQYF.

This sequence joins TRBV4-2 and TRBJ1-6; D is uncertain. The CDR3 is 14 amino acids. Trimming removed 5 bases at V and 4 bases at J, with 9 bases between. Germline loops: CDR1 LGHNA, CDR2 YNFKEQ. CDR3: CASSWEPYNSPLHF. For the CDR3, the DNA is TGTGCCAGCAGCTGGGAGCCGTATAATTCACCCCTCCACTTT.

This clonotype was counted ten times or more. CDR3 residues: CSASAEEGQGNEQYF. For the CDR3, the DNA is TGCAGTGCTAGTGCCGAAGAGGGACAGGGCAACGAGCAGTACTTC. This chain uses TRBV20-1 with TRBJ2-7, with TRBD1 matching 9 bases. V was clipped by 3 bases and J by 5 bases; unmatched bases: 11. Germline V gene lookup returns CDR1 DFQATT and CDR2 SNEGSKA (reference sequence). The CDR3 is 15 residues long.

The chain uses TRBV5-1 and TRBJ1-1; the D is unclear. The CDR3 consists of 13 residues. CDR1 is SGHRS, CDR2 YFSETQ, per germline. Deletions cut 2 bases from V and 7 bases from J, with 12 bases between. CDR3 residues: CASSFVSPDEAFF. The CDR3 bases are TGCGCCAGCAGCTTCGTATCCCCGGATGAAGCTTTCTTT.

This clonotype was counted many times. This sequence joins TRBV7-6 and TRBJ2-7; 13 bases map to TRBD2. V gave up 5 bases and J gave up 3 bases; unmatched junction bases: 4. Germline CDR1 is SGHVS and CDR2 is FNYEAQ. This CDR3 is 15 amino acids long. CDR3 DNA sequence: TGTGCCAGCAGCCCCCGGACTAGCGGGGGCTACGAGCAGTACTTC. Encoded protein: CASSPRTSGGYEQYF.

The chain employs TRBV5-1 and TRBJ1-1, with D possibly matching TRBD1 (6 bases). Germline CDR1 SGHRS, CDR2 YFSETQ. V was shortened by 4 bases and J by 0 bases, with 16 bases between the two germline ends. The CDR3 has 16 amino acids. The CDR3 loop is CASSAATGLLNTEAFF. CDR3 in DNA: TGCGCCAGCAGCGCGGCGACAGGATTACTGAACACTGAAGCTTTCTTT.

This chain links TRBV5-4 with TRBJ2-1; D is perhaps TRBD1 or TRBD2 (6 bases each). The CDR3 loop spans 15 amino acids. V was trimmed by 1 base and J by 3 bases, leaving 11 bases between them. CDR1 and CDR2 (germline): SGHNT, YYREEE (reference sequence). CDR3 in amino acids: CASSLMGGFYNEQFF. CDR3 coding DNA: TGTGCCAGCAGCTTGATGGGGGGCTTCTACAATGAGCAGTTCTTC. Drawing the rest from reference TRBV5-4 and TRBJ2-1, the complete variable domain is ETGVTQSPTHLIKTRGQQVTLRCSSQSGHNTVSWYQQALGQGPQFIFQYYREEENGRGNFPPRFSGLQFPNYSSELNVNALELDDSALYLCASSLMGGFYNEQFFGPGTRLTVL.

The table lists this clonotype with a few counts. The chain joins TRBV7-8 to TRBJ2-7; D possibly uses TRBD1 or TRBD2 (5 bases each). Trimming left V 0 bases short and J 5 bases short, with 8 bases between. The CDR3 loop spans 13 amino acids. CDR1 is SGHVS, CDR2 FQNEAQ, per germline. The CDR3 DNA follows: TGTGCCAGCAGCTTAGCGGGGGAGAACGAGCAGTACTTC. It codes for CASSLAGENEQYF.

The chain has TRBV12-3 or TRBV12-4 and TRBJ2-5; 9 bases match TRBD1. The J segment lost 2 bases and the V segment lost 3 bases, leaving 1 base of the junction unmatched. The CDR3 is 14 residues long. DNA of the CDR3: TGTGCCAGCAGTTTTGACAGGGGGCAAGAGACCCAGTACTTC. This encodes CASSFDRGQETQYF.

This clonotype was found a few times. V gene TRBV3-2 combines with J gene TRBJ2-1; TRBD2, the D gene given by the table, was not confirmed from the DNA. TRBV3-2 is a pseudogene. This CDR3 has 14 residues. CDR3 DNA sequence: TGTGCCAGCAGCCCGCTGGGACTTTACAATGAGCAGTTCTTC. Its protein is CASSPLGLYNEQFF.

At least ten counts were recorded for this clonotype. This chain connects TRBV27 to TRBJ2-1; a possible D gene is TRBD1 (5 bases). V lost 7 bases and J lost 3, with 13 bases in between. This CDR3 spans 14 amino acids. From germline, CDR1 is MNHEY and CDR2 SMNVEV (reference sequence). The CDR3 DNA reads as TGTGCCAGCACGTGGACAAGAAACTACAATGAGCAGTTCTTC. This codes for CASTWTRNYNEQFF.

This clonotype was seen a handful of times. The chain recombines TRBV27 with TRBJ2-3; the D is unclear. Germline V gene data show CDR1 as MNHEY and CDR2 as SMNVEV (reference sequence). V lost 4 bases to trimming and J lost 0 bases, with 11 bases between them. The CDR3 sequence is 15 residues long. CDR3 DNA sequence: TGTGCCAGCAGTTCCCTTGGGGTTAGCACAGATACGCAGTATTTT. It translates to CASSSLGVSTDTQYF.

This clonotype was seen only a few times. This chain uses TRBV12-3 or TRBV12-4 with TRBJ1-3; D is uncertain. Between the trimmed V and J ends, which lost 5 bases and 2 bases, there was a span of 4 bases. The CDR3 runs to 12 residues. This chain's CDR3 is CASSLPGNTIYF. The CDR3 region has the DNA TGTGCCAGCAGTCTACCTGGAAACACCATATATTTT.

This rearrangement joins TRBV11-2 to TRBJ2-1; D not resolved. Germline assignment: CDR1 SGHAT and CDR2 FQNNGV. The CDR3 runs to 14 residues. V dropped 4 bases and J dropped 9 bases, with 16 bases sitting between them. The CDR3 spells CASSSPDLSREQFF. CDR3 nucleotides: TGTGCCAGCAGCTCACCAGACCTTAGCCGTGAGCAGTTCTTC.

This clonotype was counted many times. This rearrangement joins TRBV2 to TRBJ2-5; D perhaps matches TRBD2 (6 bases). The V gene's germline CDR1 is SNHLY and CDR2 FYNNEI. The CDR3 is 15 residues long. The V gene lost 6 bases and the J gene lost 2 bases, with 16 bases spanning the gap. The CDR3 reads CASRGFRGNQETQYF. For the CDR3, the DNA is TGTGCCAGCAGGGGTTTTCGGGGGAATCAAGAGACCCAGTACTTC.

This clonotype was seen ten or more times. V gene TRBV2 combines with J gene TRBJ2-7; D not resolved. Trimming pared 7 bases from V and 3 bases from J, leaving 10 bases between. The CDR3 extends over 12 amino acids. The germline V gene has CDR1 SNHLY and CDR2 FYNNEI. The CDR3 region is CASTMDGYEQYF. For the CDR3, the DNA is TGTGCCAGCACCATGGACGGCTACGAGCAGTACTTC. Supplemented by reference TRBV2 and TRBJ2-7, the full variable domain reads EPEVTQTPSHQVTQMGQEVILRCVPISNHLYFYWYRQILGQKVEFLVSFYNNEISEKSEIFDDQFSVERPDGSNFTLKIRSTKLEDSAMYFCASTMDGYEQYFGPGTRLTVT.

Comments on this clonotype: A much larger clonotype is one base distant, so this may be a read error. The chain employs TRBV7-9 and TRBJ2-3; D gene ambiguous. Trimming took off 5 bases at V and 4 bases at J, with 4 bases between the two ends. Germline values: CDR1 SEHNR, CDR2 FQNEAQ (reference sequence). The CDR3 contains 11 residues. CDR3 sequence reads: CASSPADTQYF. In DNA form, the CDR3 reads TGTGCCAGCAGCCCCGCAGATACGCAGTATTTT.

CDR3 region: CASSSPGLAVFFYNEQFF. DNA for the CDR3: TGTGCCAGCAGCAGTCCGGGACTAGCGGTATTTTTTTACAATGAGCAGTTCTTC. The rearrangement uses TRBV21-1 and TRBJ2-1; TRBD2, as called in the table, went unchecked against the DNA. TRBV21-1 is a pseudogene. The CDR3 extends over 18 amino acids.

This clonotype was observed many times. J is TRBJ2-7 and V is TRBV5-6; either TRBD1 or TRBD2 may fit D (5 bases each). Trimming stripped 7 bases from V and 0 bases from J, with 20 bases between. The CDR3 is 16 residues long. Germline CDR1 and CDR2: SGHDT and YYEEEE. CDR3 sequence reads: CASCTFKLDSSYEQYF. The CDR3 coding sequence is TGTGCCAGCTGCACCTTCAAACTAGACAGCTCCTACGAGCAGTACTTC.

The chain has TRBV24-1 and TRBJ1-1; no firm D call. The germline V and J ends were trimmed by 4 bases and 8 bases, with 7 bases remaining between them. The CDR3 totals 11 residues. Germline CDR1 KGHDR, CDR2 SFDVKD. The CDR3 loop reads CATSEGVEAFF. DNA for the CDR3: TGTGCCACCAGTGAAGGAGTGGAAGCTTTCTTT.